This T cell receptor (beta chain) appears in the sequencing data of a study of tumor-infiltrating lymphocytes in primary liver carcinoma. A primer matching the constant region was used to make TCR beta cDNA from 450 to 500 ng of total RNA. Nested multiplex PCR, run for three rounds with slightly modified ARM-PCR, yielded TCR beta libraries. The first two PCR rounds used TRBV1-TRBV30 forward primers with a C-beta reverse primer, about 10 cycles each. Using its own MiXCR run on the multiplex PCR reads, TCRdb lists one record per CDR3 protein. The table shows approximately 330,000 distinct CDR3 sequences, with roughly 61% occurring only once. The CDR3 consists of 15 residues. CDR1 is MNHNY, CDR2 SVGAGI, per germline (reference sequence). Trimming took off 6 bases at V and 6 bases at J, with 18 bases between the two ends. Extraction also yielded germline DNA, while blood RNA was obtained from unsorted whole blood. Those patients suffered from chronic HBV infection and were treatment-naive. What was collected before surgery was about 4 milliliters of peripheral blood.

Study-level findings and limits: Being bulk and unsorted, samples allowed no CD4+ and CD8+ repertoire comparison. Against blood, tumors held a significantly higher top-250-clone fraction (p = 0.039).

Regarding this clonotype: What it recognizes is unknown. It may be a read error: a sequence one base away is much more abundant.

The receptor's source is a man between 40 and 49 years old with primary liver carcinoma and hepatitis B virus infection. The chain links TRBV6-6 to TRBJ2-1, with a tentative D call TRBD2 (5 bases). The sample comprised peripheral blood. The CDR3 coding sequence is TGTGCCAGCAGCCCCAACTTCTTACGGGGCAATGAGCAGTTCTTC. It specifies CASSPNFLRGNEQFF.